This T cell receptor beta chain was observed in a study of metastatic and nonmetastatic thyroid tumors. Findings of the study overall: In both blood and tumor samples, TCR beta diversity was reported significantly higher for malignant than benign nodules.

This clone was found many times. Its antigen is not identified. None of the patients had undergone any treatment ahead of thyroid surgery. From the PCR reads, TCRdb re-called clones with MiXCR. In the table there are more than 4,000 clones, around a fifth of which are singletons. This sequence was found in a male donor with papillary thyroid cancer or a benign thyroid nodule (not recorded which). Some clones in this sample may be carry-over from other donors' samples. Input material: adjacent normal tissue.

The CDR3 DNA reads TGTGCCAGCAGCCAAGCCGGGACACAAGCTAACTATGGCTACACCTTC. Translating it yields CASSQAGTQANYGYTF. The J gene is TRBJ1-2, the V gene TRBV4-2; tentatively, D is TRBD1 (6 bases). There are 16 residues in the CDR3. Germline CDR1 is LGHNA and CDR2 is YNFKEQ. Trimming removed 1 base at V and 0 bases at J, with 12 bases between.